These 23 T cell receptor beta chains share one sample of origin, sequenced in a study of cytomegalovirus exposure and HLA in healthy donors. 60 Vbeta and 13 Jbeta primers were used in PCR. Profiled with immunoSEQ multiplex PCR; TCRdb holds only in-frame clones, not every one. The repertoire holds over 95,000 clones, with about 80% as singletons. Sequenced input: PBMCs. The receptors shown here come from a woman between 40 and 50 years old in good health and CMV-seropositive.

The chain carries TRBV5-6 and TRBJ2-1, with D possibly matching TRBD2 (6 bases). Trimming pared 3 bases from V and 10 bases from J, leaving 11 bases between. Germline CDR1 SGHDT, CDR2 YYEEEE. This CDR3 is built from 12 residues. The CDR3 nucleotides read TGTGCCAGCAGCTCCCGGGGGATGGAGCAGTTCTTC. Protein: CASSSRGMEQFF.

The chain couples TRBV2 to TRBJ2-5, with D possibly TRBD1 on 6 matching bases. Per germline, CDR1 SNHLY and CDR2 FYNNEI. This CDR3 is 12 amino acids long. Trimming stripped 8 bases from V and 5 bases from J, with 12 bases between. The CDR3 coding sequence is TGTGCCAGCGGGTTAACAGGGGAGACCCAGTACTTC. Protein: CASGLTGETQYF.

This sequence joins TRBV7-9 and TRBJ1-2; 8 positions match TRBD1. CDR1 and CDR2 (germline): SEHNR, FQNEAQ (reference sequence). CDR3 size: 14 residues. The junction had 9 bases not matched to a gene; V was cut back by 5 bases and J by 7 bases. The CDR3 bases are TGTGCCAGCAGCCCATGGACAGGGTTCGGTGGCTACACCTTC. It specifies CASSPWTGFGGYTF.

V usage is TRBV14 and J usage is TRBJ1-1; D unclear. The CDR3 is made up of 13 amino acids. Germline-derived CDR1 and CDR2 are SGHDN and FVKESK. Trimming cost V 0 bases and J 8 bases, with 10 bases left between them. The CDR3 DNA is TGTGCCAGCAGCCAAGAAGGGAGCAGGGAAGCTTTCTTT. Its protein product is CASSQEGSREAFF. The full variable domain, in which reference TRBV14 and TRBJ1-1 provide the parts outside the CDR3, is EAGVTQFPSHSVIEKGQTVTLRCDPISGHDNLYWYRRVMGKEIKFLLHFVKESKQDESGMPNNRFLAERTGGTYSTLKVQPAELEDSGVYFCASSQEGSREAFFGQGTRLTVV.

The rearrangement uses TRBV9 and TRBJ1-1; D unresolved. V was clipped by 5 bases and J by 5 bases, with 19 bases between them. The CDR3 runs 15 residues. In germline, CDR1 is SGDLS, CDR2 YYNGEE. The CDR3 here is CASSPAGSRGTEAFF. CDR3 nucleotide sequence: TGTGCCAGCAGTCCTGCGGGTTCGCGGGGTACTGAAGCTTTCTTT.

CDR3 in amino acids: CAIRPSGSLNTGELFF. The CDR3 DNA reads TGTGCCATCAGGCCTTCTGGGAGTCTGAACACCGGGGAGCTGTTTTTT. The chain recombines TRBV10-3 with TRBJ2-2, with a possible D match to TRBD2 (5 bases). Looked up from germline, CDR1 is ENHRY and CDR2 is SYGVKD. The CDR3 runs to 16 residues. Trimming took 6 bases from V and 1 from J, leaving 15 bases between them.

The rearrangement links TRBV6-6 to TRBJ1-5; D is possibly TRBD1 (5 bases). Germline lookup yields CDR1 MNHNY and CDR2 SVGAGI (reference sequence). The CDR3 contains 16 residues. V was pared by 0 bases and J by 4 bases, with 13 bases between. In DNA form, the CDR3 reads TGTGCCAGCAGTTACTCGAGACAGATGGGGAATCAGCCCCAGCATTTT. Translated: CASSYSRQMGNQPQHF.

The rearrangement joins TRBV30 to TRBJ2-7, with D uncertain. Trimming left V 3 bases short and J 4 bases short, with 19 bases between. There are 15 residues in the CDR3. Germline V CDR1 and CDR2: GTSNPN, SVGIG (reference sequence). Here the CDR3 DNA reads TGTGCCTGGAGACTACCAACACACTCCGAATACGAGCAGTACTTC. As protein: CAWRLPTHSEYEQYF.

J is TRBJ2-7 and V is TRBV5-4; TRBD2 matches at 8 bases. V shed 3 bases, J shed 6 bases, and the junction held 11 bases outside the gene matches. Germline loops: CDR1 SGHNT, CDR2 YYREEE (reference sequence). The CDR3 covers 15 residues. The CDR3 here is CASSSPGTRGTEQYF. The CDR3, as DNA: TGTGCCAGCAGCTCTCCCGGGACTAGGGGGACCGAGCAGTACTTC.

This clone has more than one count but fewer than ten. The rearrangement uses TRBV2 and TRBJ2-5, with 12 positions matching TRBD2. After removal of 6 bases from V and 3 bases from J, the junction contained 8 bases not matched to a gene. Germline lookup yields CDR1 SNHLY and CDR2 FYNNEI. This CDR3 is 16 amino acids long. CDR3 protein: CASRRTSGAPKETQYF. The CDR3 DNA follows: TGTGCCAGCAGGCGGACTAGCGGGGCCCCTAAAGAGACCCAGTACTTC.

V is TRBV14 and J is TRBJ2-1; D might be TRBD1 (5 bases). CDR1 is SGHDN and CDR2 is FVKESK in the germline V gene. CDR3 length: 15 amino acids. V was clipped by 3 bases and J by 0 bases, with 9 bases between them. Written as DNA, the CDR3 is TGTGCCAGCAGCCAGGACACCCTCTCCTACAATGAGCAGTTCTTC. It translates to CASSQDTLSYNEQFF.

V and J are TRBV29-1 and TRBJ1-2; the D is unclear. The length of the CDR3 is 11 residues. V dropped 7 bases and J dropped 6 bases, with 12 bases sitting between them. Looked up from germline, CDR1 is SQVTM and CDR2 is ANQGSEA. The CDR3 region is CSATGPNGYTF. For the CDR3, the DNA is TGCAGCGCGACGGGTCCGAATGGCTACACCTTC. Complete variable domain (other parts from reference TRBV29-1 and TRBJ1-2): SAVISQKPSRDICQRGTSLTIQCQVDSQVTMMFWYRQQPGQSLTLIATANQGSEATYESGFVIDKFPISRPNLTFSTLTVSNMSPEDSSIYLCSATGPNGYTFGSGTRLTVV.

The rearrangement links TRBV6-6 to TRBJ1-1, with 9 bases aligning to TRBD1. The germline CDR1 and CDR2 sequences are MNHNY and SVGAGI (reference sequence). The CDR3 is made up of 14 amino acids. The ends lost 5 bases at V and 2 bases at J; junction bases unmatched: 3. The CDR3 is CASSRTGDNTEAFF. In DNA, the CDR3 is TGTGCCAGCAGTAGGACAGGGGACAACACTGAAGCTTTCTTT.

V is TRBV18 and J is TRBJ1-2; D ambiguous. CDR3 size: 13 residues. Germline loops: CDR1 KGHSH, CDR2 LQKENI. The germline V and J ends were trimmed by 3 bases and 3 bases, with 8 bases remaining between them. The CDR3 sequence is CASSPNGYYGYTF. DNA of the CDR3: TGTGCCAGCTCACCCAACGGTTACTATGGCTACACCTTC.

The chain couples TRBV30 to TRBJ2-3; 10 bases are a match to TRBD1. The CDR3 loop spans 15 amino acids. V lost 5 bases, J lost 2 bases, and 7 bases stayed unmatched. From germline, CDR1 is GTSNPN and CDR2 SVGIG (reference sequence). DNA of the CDR3: TGTGCCTGGGCGAGGGACAGGGGTTTCACAGATACGCAGTATTTT. This sequence encodes CAWARDRGFTDTQYF.

The CDR3 DNA reads TGTGCCTGGAGTGTCCTCGGGACAGGGTCCTACGAGCAGTACTTC. The encoded protein is CAWSVLGTGSYEQYF. The V gene is TRBV30, the J gene TRBJ2-7, with 9 bases fitting TRBD1. Germline V CDR1 and CDR2: GTSNPN, SVGIG (reference sequence). Trimming cost V 0 bases and J 1 base; bases outside gene matches: 4. The CDR3 consists of 15 residues.

V and J are TRBV12-5 and TRBJ2-3; D unclear. The CDR3 length is 12 residues. Between the trimmed V and J ends, which lost 6 bases and 2 bases, there was a span of 6 bases. The germline V gene encodes CDR1 LGHNT and CDR2 FRNRAP. The CDR3 nucleotides are TGTGCTAGTGGATACATCACAGATACGCAGTATTTT. Translated: CASGYITDTQYF. Full variable domain (rest looked up from reference TRBV12-5 and TRBJ2-3): DARVTQTPRHKVTEMGQEVTMRCQPILGHNTVFWYRQTMMQGLELLAYFRNRAPLDDSGMPKDRFSAEMPDATLATLKIQPSEPRDSAVYFCASGYITDTQYFGPGTRLTVL.

The rearrangement uses TRBV9 and TRBJ2-6; tentative D call: TRBD1 (5 bases). CDR1 is SGDLS and CDR2 is YYNGEE in the germline V gene. This CDR3 contains 15 residues. V was trimmed by 4 bases and J by 3 bases, leaving 11 bases between them. The CDR3 DNA follows: TGTGCCAGCAGCTCAAGGGGTTTTGGGGCCAACGTCCTGACTTTC. Residues: CASSSRGFGANVLTF.

Comments on this clone: The germline gene is not matched at one end of the junction; a read error may be the cause. This rearrangement joins TRBV7-2 to TRBJ1-1; the D gene is possibly TRBD1 (5 bases). Germline loops: CDR1 SGHTA, CDR2 FQGNSA. This CDR3 region has 12 residues. CDR3 bases: TGTGCCAGCAGCTTACCAGGGCGTCCCCTTACCTTT. Residues: CASSLPGRPLTF. The whole variable domain, remainder taken from reference TRBV7-2 and TRBJ1-1, is GAGVSQSPSNKVTEKGKDVELRCDPISGHTALYWYRQSLGQGLEFLIYFQGNSAPDKSGLPSDRFSAERTGGSVSTLTIQRTQQEDSAVYLCASSLPGRPLTFGQGTRLTVV.

This chain links TRBV6-1 with TRBJ1-1; D might be TRBD1 (6 bases). Looked up from germline, CDR1 is MNHNS and CDR2 is SASEGT. This CDR3 comprises 16 residues. V was shortened by 1 base and J by 1 base, with 13 bases between the two germline ends. CDR3 region: CASSEGGTLTNTEAFF. Here the CDR3 DNA reads TGTGCCAGCAGTGAAGGAGGGACACTCACGAACACTGAAGCTTTCTTT.

The rearrangement links TRBV27 to TRBJ2-7; 10 nucleotides agree with TRBD2. There are 15 residues in the CDR3. The V segment lost 2 bases and the J segment 3 bases; nucleotides outside the gene matches: 4. From germline, CDR1 is MNHEY and CDR2 SMNVEV (reference sequence). The CDR3 reads CASSLSLAGVYEQYF. The CDR3 DNA reads TGTGCCAGCAGTTTAAGCCTAGCGGGGGTCTACGAGCAGTACTTC.

The chain links TRBV19 to TRBJ1-6, with 9 bases matching TRBD1. The V segment lost 6 bases and the J segment 9 bases; nucleotides outside the gene matches: 6. The length of the CDR3 is 14 residues. Germline V gene data show CDR1 as LNHDA and CDR2 as SQIVND (reference sequence). The CDR3 spells CASRPQGASSPLHF. CDR3 DNA: TGTGCCAGTAGACCACAGGGGGCAAGTTCACCCCTCCACTTT. Full variable domain (outside the CDR3, taken from reference TRBV19 and TRBJ1-6): DGGITQSPKYLFRKEGQNVTLSCEQNLNHDAMYWYRQDPGQGLRLIYYSQIVNDFQKGDIAEGYSVSREKKESFPLTVTSAQKNPTAFYLCASRPQGASSPLHFGNGTRLTVT.

This clone came up once. For the CDR3, the DNA is TGTGCCAGCAGCTTAGCGTCCGGACAGGGGGCAAACGAGCAGTACTTC. Its protein product is CASSLASGQGANEQYF. The V call is TRBV7-2, the J call TRBJ2-7, with 11 bases lining up with TRBD1. CDR1 SGHTA and CDR2 FQGNSA come from the germline V gene. The V gene end was trimmed by 0 bases and the J gene end by 5 bases; junction bases not matched to a gene: 6. This CDR3 is built from 16 residues.